This T cell receptor (beta chain) was found in a study of metastatic and nonmetastatic thyroid tumors. This clone was seen a handful of times. V gave up 8 bases and J gave up 7 bases; unmatched junction bases: 15. Germline loops: CDR1 MNHNS, CDR2 SASEGT. This CDR3 has 16 amino acids. From the PCR reads, TCRdb re-called clones with MiXCR. The sample includes about 25,000 clones, approximately 20% of them seen just once. The entire patient cohort was treatment-naive prior to thyroid surgery. This TCR was recovered from a female donor with papillary thyroid cancer or a benign thyroid nodule (not recorded which). Some clones in this sample may be carry-over from other donors' samples. The J gene is TRBJ2-1, the V gene TRBV6-1; 9 nucleotides match TRBD1. What was sequenced was adjacent normal tissue. The CDR3 DNA reads as TGTGCCAGCCATATACAGGGGGCAAGCGGTCCTAATGAGCAGTTCTTC. This codes for CASHIQGASGPNEQFF.